This T cell receptor beta chain was recovered during a study of blood T cell repertoires in COVID-19. Study-wide background: Spain, Italy and the United States supplied samples that represented acute and convalescent COVID-19. PBMCs, B-cell-depleted T cells, or T cells provided the cDNA or gDNA that made up the material.

The ends were cut back, 3 bases at V and 0 bases at J, with 15 bases in the middle. Germline CDR1 MGHDK, CDR2 SYGVNS. This CDR3 has 17 residues. As originally analysed: Estimation of nucleated cell counts was performed using reference gene primer amplification. Produced via immunoSEQ multiplex PCR; TCRdb's table is partial and in-frame only. V and J calls and clone size are given by that table; D and trimming were obtained from the DNA. The sample lists around 230,000 clones, over 80% seen once, with approximately 2.6% in the top ten. The chain links TRBV25-1 to TRBJ1-3; weak D call: TRBD1 (5 bases). The TCR originated in a woman aged 70-85 years with active or convalescent COVID-19. Source material: peripheral blood. CDR3 in amino acids: CASSDAGPGGSGNTIYF. In DNA form, the CDR3 reads TGTGCCAGCAGTGATGCGGGGCCGGGGGGCTCTGGAAACACCATATATTTT. The whole variable domain, filled in from reference TRBV25-1 and TRBJ1-3, reads EADIYQTPRYLVIGTGKKITLECSQTMGHDKMYWYQQDPGMELHLIHYSYGVNSTEKGDLSSESTVSRIRTEHFPLTLESARPSHTSQYLCASSDAGPGGSGNTIYFGEGSWLTVV.